This TCR beta chain stems from a study of T cell responses to AZD1222 COVID-19 vaccine (dated by TCRdb to the early 2020s). For context, the study as a whole: TCR sequencing covered approximately 230 trial participants: 200 to 210 given two doses of AZD1222 and 26 given two doses of MenACWY control vaccine. Trial participants were enrolled by age into subgroups of 18-55, 56-69 and 70-plus years, and around 150, 28 and 57 TCR-sequenced participants, respectively, were included in these subgroups.

The CDR3 regions of human TCRbeta chains were analyzed by immunosequencing. In the original analysis: Repertoire TCRs were checked for matches against a reference library of SARS-CoV-2-specific TCRs that had been generated using the MIRA antigen-specificity platform. Breadth meant the fraction of unique TCRs that were SARS-CoV-2-associated, whereas depth meant the fraction of total T cells that were SARS-CoV-2-associated. Using the MIRA data, each spike-specific TCR was assigned both to the spike region to which the TCR was reactive and to a CD4 or CD8 class. Log10-transformed breadth and depth values were compared by one-way ANOVA with Sidak's multiple comparisons tests. Sourced from immuneACCESS, this table was stored by TCRdb with only in-frame sequences that have V and J called. A share of the clones is absent; for the studies checked, an unresolved V gene accounts for under half, and the remainder has no known explanation. V, J and clone size derive from that table, while D and trimming were established from the DNA sequence. A total of 150,000 to 200,000 clones appear in this sample, 92% of them only once. Around 1% of the sample is in the top ten clones.

Here is what the overall study found, with its caveats: The 56-69-year group was small, and its depth increase did not reach significance, likely because of low power. Spike-specific TCR breadth and depth rose significantly after two AZD1222 doses compared with day 0 and with MenACWY recipients. Because no samples from the day 14 peak response were available, repertoires could be characterized only after the peak T cell response. Most participants were white British and females outnumbered males, and the authors suggested that clonal diversity may have been underestimated. The vaccine-associated CD4 TCRs covered the entire spike protein, and the dominant responses fell in regions 160-218 and 743-854. Epitopes outside the regions mutated in the B.1.351 and B.1.1.7 variants were reportedly recognized by nearly half of the unique spike-specific TCRs. Conclusions about previously exposed vaccinees are limited, since just 5 to 7 AZD1222 recipients were seropositive for SARS-CoV-2 at baseline.

CDR1 and CDR2 are read off the germline V gene (reference sequence) as LNHDA and SQIVND. The CDR3 holds 16 amino acids from the cysteine to the phenylalanine. Only CDR3 DNA is held: 48 bases, read in frame from base 1. In the case of this clone: Its binding antigen is unknown. The junction departs from germline at one end; a sequencing error may be responsible.

In the paper's terms, the time point label means: about 28 days (+/-7) after the second vaccine dose. AZD1222 recipients with second doses at about 4 weeks or about 12 weeks were pooled, because spike-specific TCR depth and breadth did not differ between schedules. The vaccinee samples were drawn from two UK trials, COV001 and COV002, one of which was a single-blind randomized controlled phase 2/3 trial testing AZD1222 (ChAdOx1 nCoV-19) in healthy adults. For TCRbeta chain sequencing, PBMC samples were collected from trial participants at day 0 and at day 28 after the second dose. The sample in question was peripheral blood, obtained 28 days after the second AZD1222 dose. The clonotype was recovered from an adult who received the AZD1222 COVID-19 vaccine. The V and J genes are TRBV19 and TRBJ2-2; TRBD2 is a possible D gene, resting on 5 matching bases. The CDR3 protein is CARQWGAGPNIGELFF. The bases read TGTGCCAGACAATGGGGAGCAGGCCCCAACATCGGGGAGCTGTTTTTT.